These 32 T cell receptor beta chains were all obtained from the same sample, sequenced in a study of monozygotic twins with inflammatory bowel disease. TCRdb re-analyzed the 5' RACE reads; it lists each CDR3 protein once, without DNA. This sample's table has approximately 330,000 distinct CDR3 sequences. Specimen: blood. Receptor source: a human donor with ulcerative colitis or Crohn's disease, or a healthy co-twin of an affected twin (not recorded which).

The chain uses TRBV6-2 or TRBV6-3 and TRBJ2-7; TCRdb's assignment of TRBD2 cannot be checked, as there is no DNA. The CDR3 loop spans 15 amino acids. CDR1 is MNHEY, CDR2 SVGEGT, per germline. The CDR3 reads CASSSTSGNPYEQYF.

The chain joins TRBV5-1 to TRBJ2-1; the D gene TCRdb calls, TRBD1, cannot be checked with no DNA. Germline V CDR1 and CDR2: SGHRS, YFSETQ. CDR3 length: 17 residues. The CDR3 sequence is CASSLAGTSSSYNEQFF.

This rearrangement joins TRBV14 to TRBJ2-6. This CDR3 is 14 amino acids long. The germline V gene has CDR1 SGHDN and CDR2 FVKESK. The CDR3 protein is CASSQASGANVLTF.

The rearrangement links TRBV5-1 to TRBJ2-7; no DNA is available, so the TRBD2 call from TCRdb remains unchecked. Per germline, CDR1 SGHRS and CDR2 YFSETQ. The CDR3 spans 15 residues. CDR3 in amino acids: CASSLAGTASNEQYF.

V usage is TRBV7-8 and J usage is TRBJ2-7; the TCRdb call, TRBD2, lacks DNA for checking. Germline-derived CDR1 and CDR2 are SGHVS and FQNEAQ. The CDR3 is 13 residues long. CDR3 in amino acids: CASSPRDWYEQYF.

The chain uses TRBV12-3 or TRBV12-4 and TRBJ2-3; TCRdb proposes TRBD1, but this gene call is untestable without DNA. The CDR3 is 15 residues long. The CDR3 reads CASSFAGGSTDTQYF.

The chain carries TRBV28 and TRBJ2-2; TCRdb indicates TRBD1, and absent DNA this call remains unverified. Germline V gene data show CDR1 as MDHEN and CDR2 as SYDVKM. The CDR3 extends over 15 amino acids. The CDR3 reads CASSSGQSFPGELFF.

The chain carries TRBV28 and TRBJ2-3; TCRdb returns TRBD2, unconfirmable since there is no DNA. This CDR3 has 12 amino acids. Germline V gene lookup returns CDR1 MDHEN and CDR2 SYDVKM. The CDR3 spells CASSTAGKTQYF.

The chain joins TRBV5-4 to TRBJ2-5; the TCRdb D gene call, TRBD1, has no DNA to confirm it. This CDR3 has 15 residues. In germline, CDR1 is SGHNT, CDR2 YYREEE (reference sequence). CDR3: CASSLDTRVSGTQYF.

The chain is built from TRBV5-1 and TRBJ2-1; TCRdb designates TRBD2, a call that cannot be tested without DNA. Germline CDR1 and CDR2: SGHRS and YFSETQ. The CDR3 length is 16 residues. The CDR3 region is CASSPRTAVSYNEQFF.

This rearrangement joins TRBV5-6 to TRBJ2-5; checking the TCRdb D call of TRBD2 is not possible without DNA. The V gene's germline CDR1 is SGHDT and CDR2 YYEEEE. CDR3 length: 15 residues. The CDR3 region is CASTAGRVVKETQYF.

The chain has TRBV5-5 and TRBJ2-6; TCRdb names TRBD1, which stays unverified in the absence of DNA. The germline V gene encodes CDR1 SGHKS and CDR2 YYEKEE (reference sequence). CDR3 length: 16 residues. CDR3 in amino acids: CASSPGPTSGANVLTF.

The chain combines TRBV25-1 with TRBJ2-1. Per the germline V gene, CDR1 is MGHDK and CDR2 is SYGVNS. The CDR3 has 14 amino acids. The CDR3 region is CASSGYGQISEQFF. Together with reference TRBV25-1 and TRBJ2-1, the CDR3 gives the full variable domain: EADIYQTPRYLVIGTGKKITLECSQTMGHDKMYWYQQDPGMELHLIHYSYGVNSTEKGDLSSESTVSRIRTEHFPLTLESARPSHTSQYLCASSGYGQISEQFFGPGTRLTVL.

The J gene is TRBJ1-2, the V gene TRBV19; the TCRdb D gene call, TRBD1, has no DNA to confirm it. CDR3 size: 13 residues. CDR1 and CDR2 from the germline V gene are LNHDA and SQIVND (reference sequence). The CDR3 sequence is CASSITGAPDNTF.

The V gene is TRBV20-1, the J gene TRBJ1-1; TCRdb gives TRBD1 as the D gene, but with no DNA this cannot be confirmed. CDR3 length equals 14 residues. Germline values: CDR1 DFQATT, CDR2 SNEGSKA (reference sequence). The CDR3 sequence: CSARLGGTNTEAFF.

The V gene is TRBV28, the J gene TRBJ1-5; the D call of TRBD1 rests on TCRdb alone, since no DNA is present to check it. The V gene's germline CDR1 is MDHEN and CDR2 SYDVKM. The CDR3 loop spans 13 amino acids. The CDR3 sequence: CASTPVLFRPQHF. The variable domain in full, completed from reference TRBV28 and TRBJ1-5, reads DVKVTQSSRYLVKRTGEKVFLECVQDMDHENMFWYRQDPGLGLRLIYFSYDVKMKEKGDIPEGYSVSREKKERFSLILESASTNQTSMYLCASTPVLFRPQHFGDGTRLSIL.

This chain uses TRBV20-1 with TRBJ2-7; TCRdb calls TRBD1, which cannot be checked without DNA. The CDR3 totals 14 residues. Germline-derived CDR1 and CDR2 are DFQATT and SNEGSKA (reference sequence). The CDR3 protein is CSARGRGPGYEQYF.

The J gene is TRBJ1-2, the V gene TRBV7-9; TCRdb calls TRBD1, which cannot be checked without DNA. Germline CDR1 and CDR2: SEHNR and FQNEAQ (reference sequence). CDR3 length equals 14 residues. The CDR3 protein is CASSLGGTGDGYTF. Combining the CDR3 with reference TRBV7-9 and TRBJ1-2 gives the whole variable domain DTGVSQNPRHKITKRGQNVTFRCDPISEHNRLYWYRQTLGQGPEFLTYFQNEAQLEKSRLLSDRFSAERPKGSFSTLEIQRTEQGDSAMYLCASSLGGTGDGYTFGSGTRLTVV.

CDR3 region: CASSQDPVRGWSYTF. V gene TRBV4-1 combines with J gene TRBJ1-2; TCRdb selects TRBD1, and the lack of DNA leaves this call unchecked. The CDR3 runs 15 residues. In germline, CDR1 is MGHRA, CDR2 YSYEKL.

V is TRBV28 and J is TRBJ2-7; the TRBD2 assignment by TCRdb is unverifiable without DNA. Per the germline V gene, CDR1 is MDHEN and CDR2 is SYDVKM. CDR3 length equals 14 residues. This CDR3 reads CASSRHLIAAEQYF.

The rearrangement joins TRBV4-2 to TRBJ2-4. Germline loops: CDR1 LGHNA, CDR2 YNFKEQ. The CDR3 consists of 13 residues. CDR3 sequence reads: CASRGLTANIQYF.

The V and J genes are TRBV19 and TRBJ1-1; the D gene TCRdb calls, TRBD1, cannot be checked with no DNA. Per the germline V gene, CDR1 is LNHDA and CDR2 is SQIVND (reference sequence). The CDR3 has 13 amino acids. The CDR3 sequence is CASSETGGTEAFF.

The chain is built from TRBV7-2 and TRBJ2-7; without DNA, the TCRdb call of TRBD2 cannot be checked. Germline V gene lookup returns CDR1 SGHTA and CDR2 FQGNSA. There are 16 residues in the CDR3. This CDR3 is CASSLEASGGLYEQYF.

The J gene is TRBJ2-3, the V gene TRBV6-1. There are 14 residues in the CDR3. Per germline, CDR1 MNHNS and CDR2 SASEGT. This CDR3 is CASRPVASTDTQYF.

The chain recombines TRBV20-1 with TRBJ2-4. This CDR3 spans 12 amino acids. CDR1 and CDR2 (germline): DFQATT, SNEGSKA (reference sequence). CDR3 residues: CSIGLAKNIQYF.

The CDR3 reads CASSLYLGAEAFF. V is TRBV7-9 and J is TRBJ1-1; TCRdb indicates TRBD1, and absent DNA this call remains unverified. The CDR3 runs 13 residues. Germline V gene sequence: CDR1 SEHNR, CDR2 FQNEAQ (reference sequence). The full variable domain, rest sourced from reference TRBV7-9 and TRBJ1-1, is DTGVSQNPRHKITKRGQNVTFRCDPISEHNRLYWYRQTLGQGPEFLTYFQNEAQLEKSRLLSDRFSAERPKGSFSTLEIQRTEQGDSAMYLCASSLYLGAEAFFGQGTRLTVV.

This chain links TRBV5-1 with TRBJ1-1; TCRdb selects TRBD1, and the lack of DNA leaves this call unchecked. The CDR3 has 14 residues. Per germline, CDR1 SGHRS and CDR2 YFSETQ. CDR3 residues: CASRARGQKTEAFF.

The V gene is TRBV20-1, the J gene TRBJ2-1; TCRdb indicates TRBD1, and absent DNA this call remains unverified. Germline V gives CDR1 DFQATT, CDR2 SNEGSKA (reference sequence). The CDR3 extends over 13 amino acids. CDR3: CSATTLSQGYWFF.

The CDR3: CASTPGAGKGAFF. The chain recombines TRBV6-1 with TRBJ1-1; TCRdb's assignment of TRBD1 cannot be checked, as there is no DNA. Looked up from germline, CDR1 is MNHNS and CDR2 is SASEGT. The CDR3 sequence is 13 residues long.

V usage is TRBV12-3 or TRBV12-4 and J usage is TRBJ1-2. The CDR3 contains 11 residues. CDR3 region: CASSLYYGYTF.

The rearrangement joins TRBV11-1 to TRBJ2-4; TCRdb names TRBD1, which stays unverified in the absence of DNA. The CDR3 consists of 18 residues. Germline CDR1 is SGHAT and CDR2 is FQDESV (reference sequence). This CDR3 reads CASSKTGGNEIAKNIQYF.

The CDR3: CASSPRTSSYNEQFF. The rearrangement links TRBV18 to TRBJ2-1. Germline CDR1 reads KGHSH; CDR2 reads LQKENI. The CDR3 is 15 residues long.